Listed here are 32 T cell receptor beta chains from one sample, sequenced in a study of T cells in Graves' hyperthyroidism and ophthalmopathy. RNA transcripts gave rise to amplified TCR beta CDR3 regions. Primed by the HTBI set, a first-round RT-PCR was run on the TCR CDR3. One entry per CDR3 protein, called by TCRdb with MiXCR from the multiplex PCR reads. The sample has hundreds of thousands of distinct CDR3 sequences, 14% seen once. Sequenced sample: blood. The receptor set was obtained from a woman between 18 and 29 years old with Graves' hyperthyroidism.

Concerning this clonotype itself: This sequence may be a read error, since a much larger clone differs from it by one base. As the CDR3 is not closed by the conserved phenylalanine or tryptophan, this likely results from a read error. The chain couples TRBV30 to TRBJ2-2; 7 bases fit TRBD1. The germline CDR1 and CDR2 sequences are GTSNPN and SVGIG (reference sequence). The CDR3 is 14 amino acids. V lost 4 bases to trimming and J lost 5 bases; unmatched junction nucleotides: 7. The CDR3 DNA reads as TGTGCCTGGACCGAGGGGGCGGGTACCGGGGAGCTGTTTCTT. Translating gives CAWTEGAGTGELFL.

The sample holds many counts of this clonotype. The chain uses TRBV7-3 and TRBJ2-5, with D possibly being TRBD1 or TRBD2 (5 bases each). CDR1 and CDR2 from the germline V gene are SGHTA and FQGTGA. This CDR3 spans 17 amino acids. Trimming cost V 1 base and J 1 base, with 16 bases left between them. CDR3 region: CASSLKGSGPTQETQYF. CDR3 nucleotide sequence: TGTGCCAGCAGCTTAAAGGGGAGCGGACCGACCCAAGAGACCCAGTACTTC.

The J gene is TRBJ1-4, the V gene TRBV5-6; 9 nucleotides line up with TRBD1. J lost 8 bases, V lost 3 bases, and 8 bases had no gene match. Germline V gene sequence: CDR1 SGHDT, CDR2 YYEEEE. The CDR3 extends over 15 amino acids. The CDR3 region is CASSSNRGQEEKLFF. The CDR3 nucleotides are TGTGCCAGCAGCTCGAACAGGGGGCAAGAGGAAAAACTGTTTTTT.

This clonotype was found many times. CDR3 residues: CSARSTRGQLAMNTEAFF. DNA for the CDR3: TGCAGTGCTAGATCAACCAGGGGACAGTTAGCCATGAACACTGAAGCTTTCTTT. V is TRBV20-1 and J is TRBJ1-1, with 7 bases lining up with TRBD1. The CDR3 extends over 18 amino acids. The germline gives CDR1 DFQATT, CDR2 SNEGSKA (reference sequence). V lost 2 bases and J lost 0; bases outside the gene matches: 15.

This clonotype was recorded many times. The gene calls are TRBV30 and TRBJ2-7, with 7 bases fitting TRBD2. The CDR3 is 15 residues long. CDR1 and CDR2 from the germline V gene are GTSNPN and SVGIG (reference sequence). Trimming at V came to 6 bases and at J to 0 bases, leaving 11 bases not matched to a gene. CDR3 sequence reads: CACRGDYESSYEQYF. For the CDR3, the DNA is TGTGCCTGTCGGGGGGACTATGAGAGCTCCTACGAGCAGTACTTC.

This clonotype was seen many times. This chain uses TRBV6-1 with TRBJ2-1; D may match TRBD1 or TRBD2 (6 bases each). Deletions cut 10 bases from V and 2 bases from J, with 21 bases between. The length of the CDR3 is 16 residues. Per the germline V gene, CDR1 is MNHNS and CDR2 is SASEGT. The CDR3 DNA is TGTGCCACCTCAAAACTGGAGGGGGAAGCCTACAATGAGCAGTTCTTC. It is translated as CATSKLEGEAYNEQFF.

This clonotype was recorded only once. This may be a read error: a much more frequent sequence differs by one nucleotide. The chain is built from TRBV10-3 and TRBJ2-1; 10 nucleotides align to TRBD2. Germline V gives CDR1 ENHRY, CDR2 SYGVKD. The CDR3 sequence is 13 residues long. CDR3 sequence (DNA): TGTGCCATCATGCCTAGCGGGAGAAATGGGCAGTTCTTC. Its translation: CAIMPSGRNGQFF.

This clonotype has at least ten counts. The DNA for the CDR3 is TGTGCCAGCAGCCTATCGGGGAGTGGTTCTCGCGAGCAGTACTTC. Its protein is CASSLSGSGSREQYF. V and J are TRBV11-2 and TRBJ2-7; tentative D call: TRBD2 (5 bases). The V end was cut by 5 bases, the J end by 6 bases, with 20 bases between. This CDR3 is built from 15 residues. Germline V gene data show CDR1 as SGHAT and CDR2 as FQNNGV.

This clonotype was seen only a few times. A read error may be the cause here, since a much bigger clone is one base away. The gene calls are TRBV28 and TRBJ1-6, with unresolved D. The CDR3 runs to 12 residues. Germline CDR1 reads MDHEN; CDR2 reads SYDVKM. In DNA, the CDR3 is TGTGCCAGCAGTTTAGGGGATTCACCCCCCCACTTT. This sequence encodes CASSLGDSPPHF.

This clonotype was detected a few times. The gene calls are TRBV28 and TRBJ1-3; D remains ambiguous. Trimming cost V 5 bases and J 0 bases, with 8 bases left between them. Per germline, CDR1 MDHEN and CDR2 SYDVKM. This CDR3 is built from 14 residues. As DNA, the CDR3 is TGTGCCAGCAGTGGAATAGGCTCTGGAAACACCATATATTTT. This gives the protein CASSGIGSGNTIYF.

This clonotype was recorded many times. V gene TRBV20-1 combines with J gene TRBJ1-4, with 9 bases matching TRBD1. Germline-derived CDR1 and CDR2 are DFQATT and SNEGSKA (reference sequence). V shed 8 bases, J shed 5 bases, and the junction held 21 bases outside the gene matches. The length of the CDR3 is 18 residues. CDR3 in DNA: TGCAGTACACTAGTGCTTGTGATCCCCGGGACAGGGAATGAAAAACTGTTTTTT. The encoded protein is CSTLVLVIPGTGNEKLFF.

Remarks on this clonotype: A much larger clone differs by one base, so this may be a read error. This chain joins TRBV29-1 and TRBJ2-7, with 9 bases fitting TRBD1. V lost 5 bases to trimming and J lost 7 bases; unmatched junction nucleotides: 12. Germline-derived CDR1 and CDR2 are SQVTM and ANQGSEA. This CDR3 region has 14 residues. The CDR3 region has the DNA TGCAGCGTTCACTCTCTGGACAGGGGACCTGAGCAGTACTTC. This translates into CSVHSLDRGPEQYF.

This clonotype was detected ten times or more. The CDR3 here is CAGPGQGSDYGYTF. The CDR3, as DNA: TGTGCCGGTCCGGGACAGGGAAGCGACTATGGCTACACCTTC. The chain combines TRBV2 with TRBJ1-2; 9 positions agree with TRBD1. J gave up 3 bases and V 11 bases, and 10 bases lay outside the gene matches. This CDR3 has 14 amino acids. Germline V gives CDR1 SNHLY, CDR2 FYNNEI.

In DNA, the CDR3 is TGCGCCAGCAGCACAGGGACGTACGAGCAGTTCTTC. It yields the protein CASSTGTYEQFF. The chain uses TRBV5-1 and TRBJ2-7, with D possibly TRBD1 on 6 matching bases. The DNA end favors TRBJ2-1, so the J call may be wrong. Per the germline V gene, CDR1 is SGHRS and CDR2 is YFSETQ. This CDR3 spans 12 amino acids.

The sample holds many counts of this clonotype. The CDR3 reads CASNNQGLNYEQYF. In nucleotides, the CDR3 is TGTGCCAGCAACAACCAGGGACTTAATTACGAGCAGTACTTC. The V call is TRBV3-1, the J call TRBJ2-7; possibly TRBD2 for D (6 bases). The CDR3 length is 14 residues. Germline V lookup: CDR1 LGHDT, CDR2 YNNKEL (reference sequence). V gave up 7 bases and J gave up 4 bases, with 17 bases separating them.

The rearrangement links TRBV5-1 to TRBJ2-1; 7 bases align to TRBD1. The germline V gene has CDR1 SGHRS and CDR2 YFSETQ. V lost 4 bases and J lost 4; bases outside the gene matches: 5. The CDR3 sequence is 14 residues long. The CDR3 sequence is CASSEGQRYNEQFF. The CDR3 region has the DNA TGCGCCAGCAGCGAGGGACAGCGATACAATGAGCAGTTCTTC.

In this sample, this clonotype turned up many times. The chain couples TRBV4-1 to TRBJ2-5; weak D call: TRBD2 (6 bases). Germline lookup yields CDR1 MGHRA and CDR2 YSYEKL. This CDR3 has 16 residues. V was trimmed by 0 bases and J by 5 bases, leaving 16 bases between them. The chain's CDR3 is CASSQEGQDGGETQYF. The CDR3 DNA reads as TGCGCCAGCAGCCAAGAGGGGCAGGATGGGGGGGAGACCCAGTACTTC.

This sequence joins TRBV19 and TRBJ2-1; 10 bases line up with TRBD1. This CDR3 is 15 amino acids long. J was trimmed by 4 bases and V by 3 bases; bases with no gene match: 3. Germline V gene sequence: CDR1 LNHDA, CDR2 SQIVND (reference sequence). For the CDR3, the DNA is TGTGCCAGTAGTATGGGACAGGGGCGATACAATGAGCAGTTCTTC. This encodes CASSMGQGRYNEQFF.

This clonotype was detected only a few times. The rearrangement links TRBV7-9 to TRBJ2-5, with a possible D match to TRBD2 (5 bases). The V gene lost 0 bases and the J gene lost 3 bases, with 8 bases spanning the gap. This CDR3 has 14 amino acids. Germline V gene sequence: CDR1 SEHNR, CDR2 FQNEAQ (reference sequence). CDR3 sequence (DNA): TGTGCCAGCAGCTTAGCGAGGACTGAAGAGACCCAGTACTTC. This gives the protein CASSLARTEETQYF. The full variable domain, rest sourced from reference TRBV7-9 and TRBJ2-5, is DTGVSQNPRHKITKRGQNVTFRCDPISEHNRLYWYRQTLGQGPEFLTYFQNEAQLEKSRLLSDRFSAERPKGSFSTLEIQRTEQGDSAMYLCASSLARTEETQYFGPGTRLLVL.

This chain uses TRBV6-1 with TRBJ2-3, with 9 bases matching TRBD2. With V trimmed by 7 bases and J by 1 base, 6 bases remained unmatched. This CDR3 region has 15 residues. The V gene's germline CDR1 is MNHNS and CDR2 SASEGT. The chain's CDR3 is CASTLAGAGTDTQYF. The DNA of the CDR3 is TGTGCCAGCACGTTAGCGGGAGCAGGCACAGATACGCAGTATTTT.

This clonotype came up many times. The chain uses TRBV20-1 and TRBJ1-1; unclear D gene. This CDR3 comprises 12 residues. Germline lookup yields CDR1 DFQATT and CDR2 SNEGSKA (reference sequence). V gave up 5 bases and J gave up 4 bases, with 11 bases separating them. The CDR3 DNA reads TGCAGTGCTGATGGACTGGGCACTGAAGCTTTCTTT. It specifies CSADGLGTEAFF.

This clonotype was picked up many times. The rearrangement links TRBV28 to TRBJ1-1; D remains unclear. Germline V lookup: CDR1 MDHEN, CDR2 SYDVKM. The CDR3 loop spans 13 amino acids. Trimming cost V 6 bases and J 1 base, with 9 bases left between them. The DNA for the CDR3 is TGTGCCAGCAGGATACAGAGGAACACTGAAGCTTTCTTT. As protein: CASRIQRNTEAFF.

The CDR3 DNA reads as TGTGCCAGCAGTCTCGGGACTAGCAGAAACAATGAGCAGTTCTTC. Amino acid sequence: CASSLGTSRNNEQFF. V and J are TRBV27 and TRBJ2-1, with TRBD2 matching over 9 bases. This CDR3 is 15 amino acids long. Germline CDR1 is MNHEY and CDR2 is SMNVEV (reference sequence). J was trimmed by 5 bases and V by 5 bases; bases with no gene match: 7.

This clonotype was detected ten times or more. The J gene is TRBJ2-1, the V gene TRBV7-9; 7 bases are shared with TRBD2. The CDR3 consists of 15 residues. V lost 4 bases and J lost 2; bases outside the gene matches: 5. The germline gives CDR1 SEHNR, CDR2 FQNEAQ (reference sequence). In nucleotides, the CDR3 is TGTGCCAGCAGCTCGCTAGCGGTGGCCTACAATGAGCAGTTCTTC. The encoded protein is CASSSLAVAYNEQFF.

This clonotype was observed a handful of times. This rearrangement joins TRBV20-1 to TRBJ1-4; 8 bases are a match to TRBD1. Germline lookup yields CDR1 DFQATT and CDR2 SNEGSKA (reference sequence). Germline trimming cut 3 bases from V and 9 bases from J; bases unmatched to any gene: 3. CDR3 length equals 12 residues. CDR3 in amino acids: CSARWTGQKLFF. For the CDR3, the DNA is TGCAGTGCTAGGTGGACAGGGCAAAAACTGTTTTTT.

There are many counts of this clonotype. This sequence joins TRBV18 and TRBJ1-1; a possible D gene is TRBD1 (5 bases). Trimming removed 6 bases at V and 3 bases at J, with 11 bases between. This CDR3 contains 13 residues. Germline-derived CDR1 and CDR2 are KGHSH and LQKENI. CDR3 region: CASSPGTYTEAFF. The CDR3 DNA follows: TGTGCCAGCTCTCCTGGGACCTACACTGAAGCTTTCTTT.

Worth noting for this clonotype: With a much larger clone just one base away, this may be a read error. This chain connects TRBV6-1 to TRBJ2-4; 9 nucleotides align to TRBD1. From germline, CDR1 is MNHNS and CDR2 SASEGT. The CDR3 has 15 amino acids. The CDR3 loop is CARRSTGGAQNIQYF. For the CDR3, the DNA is TGTGCCCGCAGGTCGACAGGGGGTGCCCAAAACATTCAGTACTTC.

CDR3 residues: CASRTGGPNEQFF. CDR3 bases: TGTGCCAGCAGAACTGGAGGACCCAATGAGCAGTTCTTC. V and J are TRBV27 and TRBJ2-1; possibly TRBD2 for D (5 bases). The CDR3 has 13 residues. Germline V gene data show CDR1 as MNHEY and CDR2 as SMNVEV (reference sequence). V lost 6 bases, J lost 6 bases, and 12 bases lay in between.

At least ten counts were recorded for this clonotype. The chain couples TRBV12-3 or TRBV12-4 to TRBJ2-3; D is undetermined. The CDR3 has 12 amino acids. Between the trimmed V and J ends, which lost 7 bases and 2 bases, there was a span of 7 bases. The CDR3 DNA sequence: TGTGCCAGCATCGCTTCCACAGATACGCAGTATTTT. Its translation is CASIASTDTQYF.

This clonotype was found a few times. The CDR3 DNA reads as TGTGCCAGCAGTTTATTTTCCAGGCCGGTGGGCACTGAAGCTTTCTTT. The encoded protein is CASSLFSRPVGTEAFF. The gene calls are TRBV12-3 or TRBV12-4 and TRBJ1-1; D is ambiguous. The CDR3 loop spans 16 amino acids. Deletions cut 2 bases from V and 4 bases from J, with 17 bases between.

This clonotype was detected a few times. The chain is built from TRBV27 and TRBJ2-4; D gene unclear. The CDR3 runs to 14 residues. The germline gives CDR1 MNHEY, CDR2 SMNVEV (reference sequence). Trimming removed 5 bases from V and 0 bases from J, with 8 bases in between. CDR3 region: CASSPEVAKNIQYF. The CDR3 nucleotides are TGTGCCAGCAGTCCAGAGGTAGCCAAAAACATTCAGTACTTC.

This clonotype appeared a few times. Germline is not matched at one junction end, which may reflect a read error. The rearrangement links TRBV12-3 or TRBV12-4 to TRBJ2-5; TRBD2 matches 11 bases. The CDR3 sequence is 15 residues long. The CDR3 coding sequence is TGTGCCGGCAGTTTCAGACTAGCGGGGCAAGAGACCCAGTACTTC. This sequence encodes CAGSFRLAGQETQYF.